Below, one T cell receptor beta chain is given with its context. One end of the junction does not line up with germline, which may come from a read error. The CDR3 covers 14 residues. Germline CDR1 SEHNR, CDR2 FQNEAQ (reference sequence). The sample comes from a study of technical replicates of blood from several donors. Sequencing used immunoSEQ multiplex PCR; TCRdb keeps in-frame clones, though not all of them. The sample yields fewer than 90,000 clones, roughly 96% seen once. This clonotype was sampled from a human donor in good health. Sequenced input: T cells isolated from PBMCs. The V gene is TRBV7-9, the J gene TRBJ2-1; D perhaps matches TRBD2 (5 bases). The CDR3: CASSLEAGTSPGIF. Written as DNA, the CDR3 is TGTGCCAGCAGCTTAGAAGCCGGAACTAGTCCCGGGATCTTC. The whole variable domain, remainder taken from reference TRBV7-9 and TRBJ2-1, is DTGVSQNPRHKITKRGQNVTFRCDPISEHNRLYWYRQTLGQGPEFLTYFQNEAQLEKSRLLSDRFSAERPKGSFSTLEIQRTEQGDSAMYLCASSLEAGTSPGIFGPGTRLTVL.